This TCR beta chain was obtained from a study of blood T cell repertoires in COVID-19. There are 11 residues in the CDR3. V dropped 2 bases and J dropped 10 bases, with 8 bases sitting between them. Looked up from germline, CDR1 is MNHEY and CDR2 is SVGEGT. This clone is a singleton in its sample. The data were produced by immunoSEQ multiplex PCR, yet TCRdb's version contains in-frame clones alone and is incomplete. Of 90,000 to 100,000 clones listed, roughly 84% were seen once; the top ten hold around 2%. This rearrangement joins TRBV6-2 or TRBV6-3 to TRBJ1-1, with a possible D match to TRBD1 (6 bases). The sequenced material came from peripheral blood. This clonotype originated in a man between 65 and 85 years old with active or convalescent COVID-19. Written as DNA, the CDR3 is TGTGCCAGCAGTTACGGGGGCAGAGCTTTCTTT. As protein: CASSYGGRAFF.